Each of the 22 T cell receptor beta chains below was sequenced from the same sample in a study of T-cell reconstitution after alpha-beta-depleted transplantation in children. For these receptors, no antigen is known. Regarding the study as a whole: A year post-transplant, T-cell counts and diversity derived mostly from newly produced T cells.

The TCRbeta library was prepared with unique molecular identifiers. MiXCR, run by TCRdb on the PCR reads, gives a single entry per CDR3 protein. The repertoire includes about 300,000 distinct CDR3 sequences, 7.5% to 9% of them detected once, and about 8.2% sits in the top ten. The sequenced sample was peripheral blood, obtained 360 days after TCRalphabeta/CD19-depleted stem cell transplant. The source is a female patient aged 2-9 years who had a stem cell transplant for Fanconi anemia, so the T cells may come from the graft donor.

The rearrangement links TRBV7-9 to TRBJ2-5; TRBD1 agrees at 9 bases. Germline CDR1 SEHNR, CDR2 FQNEAQ (reference sequence). This CDR3 is built from 15 residues. J gave up 5 bases and V 4 bases, and 8 bases lay outside the gene matches. CDR3 DNA sequence: TGTGCCAGCAGCTCCTCACAGGGGGCGTGGGAGACCCAGTACTTC. This gives the protein CASSSSQGAWETQYF.

There are many counts of this clonotype. The V call is TRBV5-1, the J call TRBJ1-3, with 9 bases matching TRBD1. With V trimmed by 4 bases and J by 4 bases, 3 bases remained unmatched. The CDR3 is made up of 14 amino acids. From germline, CDR1 is SGHRS and CDR2 YFSETQ. The CDR3 spells CASSVGQGGNTIYF. The CDR3 nucleotides are TGCGCCAGCAGCGTGGGACAGGGAGGAAACACCATATATTTT.

CDR3 region: CASSQVNSVHEQYF. The CDR3 nucleotides are TGCGCCAGCAGCCAAGTGAACTCGGTCCACGAGCAGTACTTC. The chain joins TRBV4-1 to TRBJ2-7; D gene uncertain. Germline CDR1 reads MGHRA; CDR2 reads YSYEKL. The CDR3 consists of 14 residues. Trimming left V 1 base short and J 5 bases short, with 12 bases between.

This clonotype was seen ten or more times. The chain recombines TRBV7-8 with TRBJ2-1; D perhaps matches TRBD1 (6 bases). This CDR3 contains 18 residues. V lost 0 bases to trimming and J lost 4 bases, with 19 bases between them. CDR1 is SGHVS and CDR2 is FQNEAQ in the germline V gene. The CDR3 here is CASSLALLGAIAYNEQFF. CDR3 sequence (DNA): TGTGCCAGCAGCTTAGCATTGTTGGGGGCTATAGCATACAATGAGCAGTTCTTC.

This clonotype has at least ten counts. The rearrangement links TRBV5-1 to TRBJ1-6, with TRBD1 matching over 10 bases. The CDR3 has 14 amino acids. Losses at the gene ends were 4 bases for V and 9 bases for J; bases not matched to a gene: 4. Germline V lookup: CDR1 SGHRS, CDR2 YFSETQ. The CDR3 DNA follows: TGCGCCAGCAGCGAGGGACAGGGGAGTTCACCCCTCCACTTT. Translation: CASSEGQGSSPLHF.

Ten or more counts support this clonotype. The chain has TRBV28 and TRBJ2-7, with a weak D call TRBD2 (5 bases). The V and J ends lost 3 bases and 3 bases respectively, with 12 bases between them. This CDR3 is built from 14 residues. Germline CDR1 and CDR2: MDHEN and SYDVKM. The chain's CDR3 is CASSFGVSVYEQYF. The CDR3 coding sequence is TGTGCCAGCAGTTTCGGGGTGAGCGTCTACGAGCAGTACTTC.

This chain joins TRBV7-9 and TRBJ2-3; D is perhaps TRBD1 or TRBD2 (5 bases each). From germline, CDR1 is SEHNR and CDR2 FQNEAQ (reference sequence). The length of the CDR3 is 14 residues. Trimming pared 3 bases from V and 3 bases from J, leaving 10 bases between. The CDR3 DNA is TGTGCCAGCAGCTTTATGGGGGTAACAGATACGCAGTATTTT. It encodes CASSFMGVTDTQYF.

On this clonotype itself: This may arise from a read error, as a much more abundant clone is one base away. The rearrangement uses TRBV20-1 and TRBJ2-7, with 7 bases fitting TRBD2. From germline, CDR1 is DFQATT and CDR2 SNEGSKA (reference sequence). The CDR3 length is 15 residues. In DNA form, the CDR3 reads TGCTGTGCTAGAGTTGGGGGGGACCCCTTCTACGAGCAGTACTTC. Encoded protein: CCARVGGDPFYEQYF.

This rearrangement joins TRBV20-1 to TRBJ1-2; D may be TRBD1 (5 bases). The CDR3 runs 14 residues. V was pared by 6 bases and J by 1 base, with 15 bases between. Germline CDR1 reads DFQATT; CDR2 reads SNEGSKA (reference sequence). The CDR3: CSATAGAGNYGYTF. The CDR3 DNA is TGCAGTGCCACGGCCGGGGCTGGTAACTATGGCTACACCTTC.

This clonotype was found many times. The chain joins TRBV4-2 to TRBJ2-3; D gene uncertain. This CDR3 contains 15 residues. V was cut by 4 bases and J by 3 bases, with 14 bases left in between. CDR1 LGHNA and CDR2 YNFKEQ come from the germline V gene. This chain's CDR3 is CASSPDRRVTDTQYF. The CDR3 nucleotides read TGTGCCAGCAGCCCGGACCGAAGGGTGACAGATACGCAGTATTTT.

At least ten counts were recorded for this clonotype. This chain links TRBV20-1 with TRBJ2-7; D unclear. Per germline, CDR1 DFQATT and CDR2 SNEGSKA (reference sequence). Trimming took 3 bases from V and 6 from J, leaving 9 bases between them. The CDR3 is 11 residues long. The CDR3 reads CSASLGTEQYF. The CDR3 DNA reads as TGCAGTGCTAGCCTAGGAACCGAGCAGTACTTC.

This clonotype showed up many times. The chain employs TRBV28 and TRBJ1-1; D gene ambiguous. The CDR3 covers 17 residues. The germline gives CDR1 MDHEN, CDR2 SYDVKM. Trimming left V 5 bases short and J 1 base short, with 20 bases between. As DNA, the CDR3 is TGTGCCAGCAGTGACCAGTTCCTCAGGTTCGGGAACACTGAAGCTTTCTTT. Protein sequence: CASSDQFLRFGNTEAFF.

This clonotype turned up a few times. Since a much larger clone is just one base distant, this may be a read error. This chain links TRBV12-3 or TRBV12-4 with TRBJ1-5; no firm D call. This CDR3 is built from 13 residues. The CDR3 sequence: CTSTLGSNQPQHF. As DNA, the CDR3 is TGTACCAGCACCCTGGGGAGCAATCAGCCCCAGCATTTT.

This clonotype was picked up many times. This chain joins TRBV12-3 or TRBV12-4 and TRBJ1-5; TRBD1 might be the D (5 bases). The CDR3 is 14 amino acids. V was shortened by 3 bases and J by 7 bases, with 13 bases between the two germline ends. CDR3 amino acids: CASSLRQLGQPQHF. DNA for the CDR3: TGTGCCAGCAGTTTGAGACAGTTAGGGCAGCCCCAGCATTTT.

The chain links TRBV3-1 to TRBJ1-6; D call uncertain. V lost 0 bases and J lost 9, with 6 bases in between. The CDR3 consists of 13 residues. Germline V gene data show CDR1 as LGHDT and CDR2 as YNNKEL (reference sequence). CDR3 DNA sequence: TGTGCCAGCAGCCAAGAGTCGGTTTCACCCCTCCACTTT. Encoded protein: CASSQESVSPLHF.

V usage is TRBV5-6 and J usage is TRBJ2-2; D not certain. Trimming took 0 bases from V and 6 from J, leaving 12 bases between them. This CDR3 has 15 residues. Germline V gives CDR1 SGHDT, CDR2 YYEEEE. In DNA form, the CDR3 reads TGTGCCAGCAGCTTGGGCCCTGGTGGGTCCGGGGAGCTGTTTTTT. Translated, it gives CASSLGPGGSGELFF.

This clonotype turned up a few times. The chain employs TRBV28 and TRBJ2-7, with a weak D call TRBD1 (6 bases). The V gene lost 4 bases and the J gene lost 0 bases, with 19 bases spanning the gap. The CDR3 is 17 amino acids. The germline gives CDR1 MDHEN, CDR2 SYDVKM. The CDR3 region is CASSSPGLDSHSYEQYF. CDR3 DNA: TGTGCCAGCAGTTCCCCGGGGTTGGACAGCCACTCCTACGAGCAGTACTTC.

This clonotype was recorded many times. The chain has TRBV6-5 and TRBJ1-3; the D is unclear. Germline CDR1 and CDR2: MNHEY and SVGAGI. The V end was cut by 2 bases, the J end by 0 bases, with 11 bases between. CDR3 length: 16 amino acids. The CDR3 reads CASSYTSAFSGNTIYF. The CDR3 DNA sequence: TGTGCCAGCAGTTACACCTCGGCCTTCTCTGGAAACACCATATATTTT.

Many counts were recorded for this clonotype. V and J are TRBV20-1 and TRBJ2-7, with D perhaps TRBD1 or TRBD2 (6 bases each). The CDR3 sequence is 14 residues long. The germline V gene encodes CDR1 DFQATT and CDR2 SNEGSKA (reference sequence). Trimming took 1 base from V and 6 from J, leaving 16 bases between them. The DNA for the CDR3 is TGCAGTGCTAGAGTTGCGGACAGACTAGTCGAGCAGTACTTC. Encoded protein: CSARVADRLVEQYF.

This clonotype has a count of ten or more. The chain is built from TRBV20-1 and TRBJ2-1, with 7 positions matching TRBD2. The germline gives CDR1 DFQATT, CDR2 SNEGSKA (reference sequence). The junction had 12 bases not matched to a gene; V was cut back by 5 bases and J by 11 bases. CDR3 length: 13 amino acids. In DNA form, the CDR3 reads TGCAGTGCTCCTATGACTAGCACTTCAAAGCAGTTCTTC. Amino acid sequence: CSAPMTSTSKQFF.

This clonotype was counted at least ten times. The CDR3 region has the DNA TGTGCCAGCAGCCAAGAAAGTCAGGGGGTGGAAGCTTTCTTT. It encodes CASSQESQGVEAFF. The chain joins TRBV4-2 to TRBJ1-1; 7 bases align to TRBD1. This CDR3 is 14 amino acids long. V lost 0 bases to trimming and J lost 8 bases; unmatched junction nucleotides: 6. The V gene's germline CDR1 is LGHNA and CDR2 YNFKEQ.

Ten or more counts support this clonotype. This chain uses TRBV6-5 with TRBJ1-2; tentative D call: TRBD1 (5 bases). The CDR3 contains 15 residues. Trimming took off 6 bases at V and 2 bases at J, with 16 bases between the two ends. CDR1 is MNHEY and CDR2 is SVGAGI in the germline V gene. CDR3: CASRHTRDLNYGYTF. CDR3 in DNA: TGTGCCAGCAGGCACACCCGGGACTTAAACTATGGCTACACCTTC.